This record concerns one TCR beta chain sequence. The table lists this clone with a few counts. The specificity of this receptor is unknown. Base qualities are not recorded, but no much larger clone differs from it by a single base. The data are from a study of cytomegalovirus exposure and HLA in healthy donors (TCRdb year 2017). For context, the study as a whole: An earlier analysis of some 600 of the donors reported approximately 280 Gb of sequence data and 95 million to 120 million unique TCR beta sequences obtained from about 179 million T cells. Approximately 310 gigabases of sequencing data and 80 million or so unique TCR sequences were included in an early release covering around 650 HLA-typed donors. The genetic ancestry cluster associated with self-reported Caucasian donors included about 81% of the roughly 360 genotyped donors. The aim of the study was to test whether cataloging public T cell receptors could identify signatures of past pathogen exposure. The study used immunosequencing to profile the T cell repertoires of 670 or so subjects and linked those repertoires to cytomegalovirus serostatus. In addition to the first cohort of roughly 700 subjects, a separate validation cohort of around 110 different subjects was used. To predict cytomegalovirus infection status, the study combined high-throughput TCR immunosequencing, statistical association of individual TCRs with disease status, and machine learning. In a later analysis, previously published TCR beta repertoires from about 670 donors were re-analyzed and high-resolution HLA genotyping was added so that TCR occurrence patterns could be studied. The later analysis used no new phenotypic data to find candidate immune exposures, relying instead on TCR beta sequences and their occurrence across donors. In an earlier analysis of 500 to 650 of the donors, high-throughput TCR beta sequencing was used to judge whether each TCR beta V gene segment behaved as functional or pseudogenic. Donor age, sex, ethnicity and CMV serostatus were compiled together with the repertoire data. A later genetic analysis used genome-wide SNP genotypes for about 55% of the 666 donors, treating that subset as a discovery cohort. Every discovery cohort repertoire had been produced on one sequencing platform. Both class I and class II loci were covered by HLA typing, at four-digit resolution. Typing coverage varied by locus: roughly 620-640 donors for A, B, C, DRB1 and DQB1; roughly 560 for DQA1; some 610 for DPA1; approximately 470 for DPB1. Because of strong linkage in the cohort, roughly five DR-DQ haplotypes were treated as single units for association and clustering. Among about 410 genotyped donors of the cohort, an average of around 240,000 unique TCR beta nucleotide sequences was sequenced per donor, of which about 18% were non-productive.

The CDR3 spans 13 residues, from the cysteine through the phenylalanine. The read is trimmed to its CDR3 DNA, 39 bases read in frame from base 1. V and J lose 3 bases and 2 bases, and a span of 8 bases separates them. Based on the germline V gene (reference sequence), the CDR1 and CDR2 sequences are MNHEY and SMNVEV. The library was generated by the immunoSEQ multiplex PCR assay. A mixture of 60 forward primers for TCR Vbeta segments and 13 reverse primers for TCR Jbeta segments was used in the multiplex PCR. The CDR3 region of rearranged TCR beta genes was amplified from genomic DNA with a multiplex PCR assay. Amplified TCR beta libraries were sequenced as 87-base-pair reads on the Illumina HiSeq System. The original methods were these. Across the 500 to 700 repertoires, a later analysis counted tens of millions of unique TCR beta chains, around 11 million of which were shared by at least two donors. To remove PCR and sequencing errors, raw reads were error-corrected and collapsed into unique sequences using a nearest-neighbor algorithm that merged closely related sequences. V, D and J gene segments were assigned by aligning CDR3 sequences to IMGT reference sequences. For a sequence to be retained, a match of at least six nucleotides was required to both a V gene segment and a J gene segment. A rearrangement was called productive if the CDR3 had no stop codons and remained in frame with V and J, and every other rearrangement was called non-productive. CDR3 was defined according to IMGT convention as the region running from the second conserved V-encoded cysteine to the conserved J-encoded phenylalanine. The earlier analysis of 587 of the donors excluded sequences that lacked an unambiguous match to a single V gene segment. An earlier analysis of a few hundred of the donors classified V segments as functional when productive rearrangements were above 56.7% and as segregating when the standard deviation between donors was above 5%. A statistical classification framework was built to diagnose cytomegalovirus status from the catalog of TCR beta chain sequences. V and J gene assignment, in a later analysis, came from comparing TCR nucleotide sequences with IMGT/GENE-DB human TR gene sequences. Using the TCRdist pipeline, a later analysis assigned CDR3 sequences along with most-parsimonious VDJ recombination scenarios. A later analysis defined each TCR beta chain by its CDR3 amino acid sequence plus V-gene family, and excluded reads lacking a unique V-gene family. In a later analysis, fewer than 600 highly shared, low-generation-probability nucleotide sequences were removed to address suspected cross-contamination and a sequencing artifact. For each public chain, a later analysis derived a clonal expansion index from normalized ranks of inferred template counts within each repertoire. In a later analysis, generation probabilities were computed using a VDJ recombination model fitted to out-of-frame rearrangements, and the results were checked against IGoR. Hypergeometric tests were used in a later analysis to score TCR-TCR, TCR-HLA and TCR-CMV co-occurrence, with a repertoire-size bias correction applied to the TCR pairs. A later analysis estimated false discovery rates by permuting HLA or CMV assignments 20 times. A later analysis grouped co-occurring TCRs with DBSCAN, adding TCRdist sequence similarity when clustering within HLA-allele-positive subsets. For co-occurrence clustering, repertoires with fewer than 30,000 or more than 120,000 public chains were excluded, along with roughly 5 repertoires with anomalous nucleotide sharing. TCRdb re-hosts the immuneACCESS table, in-frame sequences only. Its copies lack some clones; in the studies checked, an unresolved V gene accounts for under half of them, and the cause for the rest is not known. V and J calls plus clone size are reproduced from that table; the DNA served to infer D and trimming. Here the sample has 210,000 or so clones; about 85% occur a single time. The biggest ten clones account for about a tenth of the sample.

Findings and caveats that apply to the study as a whole: Because some donors lacked HLA typing at each locus, the association tests relied only on the typed subset. In a later genetic analysis, a missense DCLRE1C variant was associated with V-gene and J-gene trimming of TCR beta chains, and the association was replicated in an independent cohort. Because counts were too low, under 20 rarely observed V segments, including chromosome 9 orphons, were left out of the earlier analysis of several hundred of the donors. In vitro tests confirmed that a few of the cytomegalovirus-associated TCR beta chains recognize cytomegalovirus antigens. A later analysis associated about 17,000 TCR beta sequences with specific HLA alleles at a false discovery rate of 0.05. A further reported finding was that TCR beta sequences accurately predicted the HLA-A and HLA-B alleles for most subjects in the first cohort. In a later analysis, TCR association rates were found to vary across HLA loci, with the most associated TCRs seen for DRB1 alleles and the fewest for HLA-C alleles. A cluster of highly shared sequence variants was judged likely to be a technical artifact of the sequencing pipeline. According to a later analysis, parvovirus B19, influenza, CMV and Epstein-Barr virus appeared linked to several top co-occurrence clusters. Some IMGT-functional V segments, including TRBV6-2 and TRBV6-3, could not be distinguished by the 87-base-pair reads and were therefore excluded. An earlier analysis of around 600 of the donors showed that most TCR beta V segments appeared in productive rearrangements either about 90% or about 30% of the time, which broadly matched IMGT annotations. Immune exposure information for the cohort was limited to CMV serostatus. Most CMV-associated TCR beta chains appeared to be HLA-restricted in a later analysis, and the HLA associations seemed to be driven largely by CMV exposure. Compared with the approximately 720-donor mean, donors in an Asian-associated ancestry cluster had fewer N-insertions in productive TCRs, according to a later genetic analysis. Across donors, most TCR sequences were observed very rarely, whereas some public TCRs were present in many individuals. It was suggested by the authors that the approach could potentially be generalized to other disease states and immunological phenotypes. Linkage disequilibrium might explain the correlated functional status among segregating V segments, but an unknown experimental factor could not be excluded. Roughly uniform sequencing depth across donors was assumed in presence/absence analyses, although this assumption may not hold. In this cohort, only TCR beta chains were sequenced, and detectable features were limited by the absence of alpha or paired-chain data. The study listed 164 TCR beta chains as associated with cytomegalovirus. The classifier was reported to diagnose cytomegalovirus status with high specificity and sensitivity in both the original and validation cohorts. In a later analysis, HLA-associated TCR beta chains showed more clonal expansion and lower generation probabilities than non-associated chains that were equally common. Assigning TCR associations to individual alleles was difficult when HLA alleles, especially DR and DQ, strongly co-occurred.

The cohort comprised fewer than 700 healthy bone marrow donors. All cohort members were sampled while nominally healthy, although unrecorded immune exposures were likely present. The donor was CMV seropositive and was included in the group of 289 seropositive cohort members. Every donor gave a peripheral blood sample, and the peripheral blood mononuclear cells from that sample were used for TCR beta sequencing. The Qiagen DNeasy Blood Extraction Kit was used to extract genomic DNA from the blood cell samples. The rearrangement combines TRBV27 with TRBJ2-7; there is no confident call for the D gene. The sequenced sample was PBMCs. The receptor was derived from a woman aged 50 to 60 in good health and CMV-seropositive. The CDR3 sequence is CASSFTAAYEQYF. The DNA sequence is as follows: TGTGCCAGCAGTTTTACAGCAGCCTACGAGCAGTACTTC.